The rows below give T cell receptor beta chains drawn from one sample of a study of blood T cell repertoires in COVID-19. The assay was immunoSEQ multiplex PCR, and TCRdb's table has in-frame clones only and misses some. In the table there are tens of thousands of clones, 87% of which are singletons. Sequences were obtained from peripheral blood. These receptors were obtained from a human donor with active COVID-19. The donor label of this sample is uncertain. Each CDR3 is given with its conserved first and last residue. The order of the fields is V gene, D gene, J gene, clone size, CDR3 DNA, CDR3 protein. A D gene is named only where the DNA matches it firmly. Part of the rows lack a size; the others show once, few, many or a class for expanded clones.

TRBV3-1/TRBV3-2	NA	TRBJ2-5	NA	TGTGCCAGCAGCTCGACAGATCCGACCCAGTACTTC	CASSSTDPTQYF
TRBV5-6	TRBD1	TRBJ2-7	NA	TGTGCCAGCAGCTTACCGGGACAGGGGGCCTACGAGCAGTACTTC	CASSLPGQGAYEQYF
TRBV5-1	TRBD2	TRBJ2-5	NA	TGCGCCAGCAGCGATCTAGCGGGAGGTATGGAGACCCAGTACTTC	CASSDLAGGMETQYF
TRBV7-8	NA	TRBJ1-1	NA	TGTGCCAGCAGCATGCCCGACAGGTTCACTGAAGCTTTCTTT	CASSMPDRFTEAFF
TRBV3-1/TRBV3-2	NA	TRBJ2-6	NA	TGTGCCAGCAGCCAAGAGGGGGACTCCAACGTCCTGACTTTC	CASSQEGDSNVLTF
TRBV9	NA	TRBJ2-2	NA	TGTGCCAGCAGCGGTCCCGCGGAGAACACCGGGGAGCTGTTTTTT	CASSGPAENTGELFF
TRBV11-3	NA	TRBJ2-2	NA	TGTGCCAGCAGCTTAGCTAACGGGGAGCTGTTTTTT	CASSLANGELFF
TRBV18	NA	TRBJ1-1	NA	TGTGCCAGCTCACCCAATCAGGGCGCTGAAGCTTTCTTT	CASSPNQGAEAFF
TRBV19	NA	TRBJ2-7	NA	TGTGCCAGTAGTGAAGGTCAGGCCGAGCAGTACTTC	CASSEGQAEQYF
TRBV9	TRBD1	TRBJ2-7	NA	TGTGCCAGCAGCCCCGGGACAGGCTCGGCGCAGTACTTC	CASSPGTGSAQYF
TRBV28	TRBD1	TRBJ1-2	once	TGTGCCAGCAGCTTAAGACAGGGGCATGGCTACACCTTC	CASSLRQGHGYTF
TRBV19	NA	TRBJ2-1	few	TGTGCCAGTAGTATAGATAGTCCGTCCAATGAGCAGTTCTTC	CASSIDSPSNEQFF
TRBV12-3/TRBV12-4	NA	TRBJ2-1	NA	TGTGCCAGCAAGCGCTCCCAATTCTCCGAGCAGTTCTTC	CASKRSQFSEQFF
TRBV11-1	TRBD2	TRBJ2-1	few	TGTGCCAGCAGCCAGACTAGCGGATACAATGAGCAGTTCTTC	CASSQTSGYNEQFF
TRBV19	TRBD1	TRBJ1-5	NA	TGTGCCAGTAGTACCGACAGGGGCGGAGAGTTACTCAATCAGCCCCAGCATTTT	CASSTDRGGELLNQPQHF
TRBV29-1	NA	TRBJ2-1	NA	TGCAGCGTTGATAGCAATGAGCAGTTCTTC	CSVDSNEQFF
TRBV7-3	NA	TRBJ2-5	NA	TGTGCCAGCAGCTTAACTACAGGGTACCAAGAGACCCAGTACTTC	CASSLTTGYQETQYF
TRBV6-6	NA	TRBJ1-1	NA	TGTGCCAGCAGTTACCCGGGGGGGGGCTACACTGAAGCTTTCTTT	CASSYPGGGYTEAFF
TRBV30	NA	TRBJ2-1	NA	TGTGCCTGGGTTGAGGGGGGGGACAACAATGAGCAGTTCTTC	CAWVEGGDNNEQFF